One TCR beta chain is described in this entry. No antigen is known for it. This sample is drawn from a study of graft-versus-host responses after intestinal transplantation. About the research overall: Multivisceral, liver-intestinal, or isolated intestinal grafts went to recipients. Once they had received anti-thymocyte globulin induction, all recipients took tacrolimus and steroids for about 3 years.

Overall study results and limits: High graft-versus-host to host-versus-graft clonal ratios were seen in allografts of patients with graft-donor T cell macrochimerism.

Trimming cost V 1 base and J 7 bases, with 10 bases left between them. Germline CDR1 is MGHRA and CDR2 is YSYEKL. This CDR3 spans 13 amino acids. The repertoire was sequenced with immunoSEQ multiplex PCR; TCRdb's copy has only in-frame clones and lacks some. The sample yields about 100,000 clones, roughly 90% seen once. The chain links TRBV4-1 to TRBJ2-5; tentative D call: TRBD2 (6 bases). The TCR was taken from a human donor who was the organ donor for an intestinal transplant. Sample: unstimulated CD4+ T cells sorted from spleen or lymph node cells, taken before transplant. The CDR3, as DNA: TGCGCCAGCAGCCAAGCGGGACTGGGGACCCAGTACTTC. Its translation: CASSQAGLGTQYF.